This T cell receptor beta chain was observed in a study of blood T cell repertoires in COVID-19. Study overall: COVID-19 samples collected from the United States, Italy and Spain covered acute and convalescent phases. PBMCs, B-cell-depleted T cells, or T cells were the source of the cDNA or gDNA that made up the material.

Recovery among Cohort 3 donors was established by two negative PCRs, clearance, or symptom resolution. V was clipped by 2 bases and J by 5 bases; unmatched bases: 6. The CDR3 contains 16 residues. Per the germline V gene, CDR1 is SGHAT and CDR2 is FQNNGV. Method: immunoSEQ multiplex PCR; TCRdb's copy keeps in-frame clones and lacks some. The repertoire holds around 300,000 clones, with roughly nine tenths as singletons. The sequenced material came from PBMCs or T cells enriched from blood (not recorded which). The origin of this receptor is a woman in her thirties or forties who had recovered from COVID-19. This sequence joins TRBV11-2 and TRBJ1-1, with 12 bases matching TRBD1. The CDR3 spells CASSLWGQGARTEAFF. In nucleotides, the CDR3 is TGTGCCAGCAGCTTATGGGGACAGGGGGCGCGTACTGAAGCTTTCTTT.